Shown below are 11 T cell receptor beta chains from a single sample sequenced in a study of blood T cells in healthy people across ages. It was with a sample-barcoded 5' primer and a J-beta primer mix that a second PCR of roughly 7 to 12 cycles was run. MiXCR, applied by TCRdb to the 5' RACE reads, yields one record per CDR3 protein. The table records roughly 830,000 distinct CDR3 sequences, about 62% of them present only once. Sequencing was carried out using blood. These receptors all come from a man under 40 in good health.

The chain carries TRBV5-1 and TRBJ1-5, with 10 bases identical to TRBD1. Germline values: CDR1 SGHRS, CDR2 YFSETQ. The J segment lost 4 bases and the V segment lost 3 bases, leaving 7 bases of the junction unmatched. This CDR3 is built from 16 residues. The CDR3 DNA is TGCGCCAGCAGCTACCCGACAGGGGGCCCTAATCAGCCCCAGCATTTT. It specifies CASSYPTGGPNQPQHF.

This chain links TRBV5-6 with TRBJ1-2, with D possibly being TRBD1 (6 bases). The CDR3 contains 15 residues. Germline V CDR1 and CDR2: SGHDT, YYEEEE. Trimming took off 2 bases at V and 3 bases at J, with 14 bases between the two ends. The CDR3 spells CASSFFWTDDYGYTF. CDR3 bases: TGTGCCAGCAGCTTCTTTTGGACAGATGACTATGGCTACACCTTC.

The chain links TRBV30 to TRBJ2-7; D not certain. The V and J ends lost 3 bases and 0 bases respectively, with 3 bases between them. The CDR3 length is 11 residues. CDR1 and CDR2 from the germline V gene are GTSNPN and SVGIG (reference sequence). The CDR3 is CAWSISYEQYF. Written as DNA, the CDR3 is TGTGCCTGGAGCATCTCCTACGAGCAGTACTTC.

The chain carries TRBV29-1 and TRBJ2-5; the D gene is possibly TRBD1 (6 bases). Judging by the DNA end, TRBJ2-7 fits better; the J call may be wrong. CDR1 and CDR2 from the germline V gene are SQVTM and ANQGSEA. The CDR3 totals 14 residues. The CDR3 sequence is CSVESGVGAYEQYF. CDR3 DNA sequence: TGCAGCGTTGAGTCAGGGGTGGGGGCTTACGAGCAGTACTTC.

The rearrangement uses TRBV9 and TRBJ2-1, with TRBD2 identical over 10 bases. CDR3 length equals 14 residues. V was pared by 4 bases and J by 8 bases, with 6 bases of the junction left unmatched. Germline V gene sequence: CDR1 SGDLS, CDR2 YYNGEE. CDR3 amino acids: CASSSGGAVYEQFF. CDR3 in DNA: TGTGCCAGCAGCAGCGGGGGGGCCGTATATGAGCAGTTCTTC.

This clonotype was observed a handful of times. Since a much larger clone is just one base distant, this may be a read error. In nucleotides, the CDR3 is TGTGCCATCAGTACCTCCTACGAGCAGTACTTC. This encodes CAISTSYEQYF. The chain combines TRBV10-3 with TRBJ2-7; D is undetermined. Germline values: CDR1 ENHRY, CDR2 SYGVKD. The CDR3 covers 11 residues. V lost 5 bases, J lost 0 bases, and 2 bases lay in between.

The V and J genes are TRBV7-9 and TRBJ1-5; the D gene is possibly TRBD1 (5 bases). Germline CDR1 reads SEHNR; CDR2 reads FQNEAQ (reference sequence). CDR3 length: 14 residues. V was pared by 5 bases and J by 6 bases, with 14 bases between. The CDR3 is CASSPVGDRQPQHF. As DNA, the CDR3 is TGTGCCAGCAGCCCTGTGGGGGATCGTCAGCCCCAGCATTTT.

The rearrangement uses TRBV30 and TRBJ1-5, with TRBD1 identical over 9 bases. The CDR3 totals 14 residues. Germline assignment: CDR1 GTSNPN and CDR2 SVGIG (reference sequence). V lost 5 bases and J lost 2; bases outside the gene matches: 4. Here the CDR3 reads CAWGRDRGNQPQHF. For the CDR3, the DNA is TGTGCCTGGGGCCGGGACAGGGGCAATCAGCCCCAGCATTTT.

The rearrangement links TRBV6-1 to TRBJ2-7; D is unresolved. The germline V gene encodes CDR1 MNHNS and CDR2 SASEGT. V lost 7 bases to trimming and J lost 5 bases, with 12 bases between them. This CDR3 has 12 residues. DNA of the CDR3: TGTGCCAGCACCTTAATGGGCGACGAGCAGTACTTC. Residues: CASTLMGDEQYF.

V gene TRBV28 combines with J gene TRBJ2-1, with 10 bases aligning to TRBD2. The CDR3 has 15 residues. The germline V gene has CDR1 MDHEN and CDR2 SYDVKM. V lost 6 bases to trimming and J lost 2 bases; unmatched junction nucleotides: 4. The CDR3 sequence is CASRHSGGTYNEQFF. CDR3 coding DNA: TGTGCCAGCAGACATAGCGGGGGGACCTACAATGAGCAGTTCTTC.

The chain uses TRBV29-1 and TRBJ2-7; 9 bases fit TRBD1. CDR1 is SQVTM and CDR2 is ANQGSEA in the germline V gene. The CDR3 is made up of 13 amino acids. V dropped 2 bases and J dropped 11; count of bases not matched to a gene: 10. CDR3 nucleotide sequence: TGCAGCGTTGAAACAGGGGGCTTTGGCTGGGAGTACTTC. This codes for CSVETGGFGWEYF.